This T cell receptor (beta chain) was retrieved from a study of blood T cell repertoires in COVID-19. The data were produced by immunoSEQ multiplex PCR, yet TCRdb's version contains in-frame clones alone and is incomplete. Here the sample spans approximately 160,000 clones, approximately 84% being singletons. As to this clone: One end of the junction fails to match germline, which may point to a read error.

The Seattle site enrolled patients during active infection and followed them longitudinally. The CDR3 contains 14 residues. CDR1 and CDR2 from the germline V gene are LNHNV and YYDKDF (reference sequence). This chain joins TRBV15 and TRBJ1-2, with D tentatively TRBD1 (6 bases). Sequenced material: peripheral blood. The origin of this receptor is a woman between 55 and 75 years old with COVID-19, enrolled during active disease. CDR3 nucleotides: TGTGCCACCAGCAAGGTCGGGGACATTTTCATTGAAGGTTTC. It is translated as CATSKVGDIFIEGF. Full variable domain (remainder filled in from reference TRBV15 and TRBJ1-2): DAMVIQNPRYQVTQFGKPVTLSCSQTLNHNVMYWYQQKSSQAPKLLFHYYDKDFNNEADTPDNFQSRRPNTSFCFLDIRSPGLGDTAMYLCATSKVGDIFIEGFGSGTRLTVV.